Listed here are 2 T cell receptor beta chains from one sample, sequenced in a study of cytomegalovirus exposure and HLA in healthy donors (dated by TCRdb to between 2016 and 2019). Receptor libraries were prepared by the immunoSEQ multiplex PCR assay. For the multiplex PCR, a mixture combining 60 forward primers for TCR Vbeta segments and 13 reverse primers for TCR Jbeta segments was used. In TCRdb, the immuneACCESS table is reduced to in-frame sequences with V and J assigned. These tables do not hold every clone; where another copy was compared, an unresolved V gene accounts for under half, and the others remain unexplained. The table for this sample lists about 130,000 clones; roughly 80% of them were counted only once. The top ten clones comprise 3% to 4% of the sample. The sequenced sample was PBMCs. These receptors all stem from a man aged 18-30 years in good health and CMV-seropositive.

The chain recombines TRBV7-9 with TRBJ2-7, with 7 nucleotides matching TRBD2. This CDR3 is built from 14 residues. The germline CDR1 and CDR2 sequences are SEHNR and FQNEAQ (reference sequence). J gave up 2 bases and V 4 bases, and 5 bases lay outside the gene matches. The CDR3, as DNA: TGTGCCAGCAGCTGGGAGGGACGGGCCTACGAGCAGTACTTC. This codes for CASSWEGRAYEQYF.

The rearrangement uses TRBV7-6 and TRBJ2-1; a weak D match, TRBD1 (6 bases). This CDR3 is built from 12 residues. Germline V CDR1 and CDR2: SGHVS, FNYEAQ. The V end was cut by 3 bases, the J end by 10 bases, with 10 bases between. CDR3 protein: CASSFTRGEQFF. In nucleotides, the CDR3 is TGTGCCAGCAGCTTCACTAGGGGGGAGCAGTTCTTC.